These T cell receptor beta chains were read from a single sample in a study of CD8 T cells in Susac syndrome. TCRdb called the immunoSEQ multiplex PCR reads again in MiXCR, with one record for every CDR3 protein. This sample has 150,000 or so distinct CDR3 sequences, with roughly 94% found just once. Specimen: CD4+ T cells from PBMCs. The receptors here all came from a human donor with Susac syndrome. CDR3s include the opening cysteine and the closing phenylalanine or tryptophan. The D gene is left open where the match is weak. Clone size is not always given. Where it is, it says once, few, many or a class for expanded clones.

CDR3: CSATTGGDYEQYF; DNA: TGCAGTGCTACCACAGGGGGGGACTACGAGCAGTACTTC; J: TRBJ2-7; D: .; V: TRBV20-1; length: 13; size: .
CDR3: CASSQTTAVYGYTF; DNA: TGTGCCAGCAGCCAAACGACAGCAGTCTATGGCTACACCTTC; J: TRBJ1-2; D: .; V: TRBV3-1; length: 14; size: once
CDR3: CASSSQLTRTYNEQFF; DNA: TGTGCCAGCAGTTCCCAGCTCACTAGAACCTACAATGAGCAGTTCTTC; J: TRBJ2-1; D: .; V: TRBV6-5; length: 16; size: .
CDR3: CASSLFGDTEAFF; DNA: TGTGCCAGCTCTCTGTTTGGGGACACTGAAGCTTTCTTT; J: TRBJ1-1; D: .; V: TRBV9; length: 13; size: .
CDR3: CAWSGGSTNEKLFF; DNA: TGTGCCTGGAGTGGGGGCAGTACAAATGAAAAACTGTTTTTT; J: TRBJ1-4; D: .; V: TRBV30; length: 14; size: .
CDR3: CASSLPSGETQYF; DNA: TGCGCCAGCAGCCTGCCTAGCGGGGAGACCCAGTACTTC; J: TRBJ2-5; D: TRBD2; V: TRBV5-1; length: 13; size: once
CDR3: CSAVGGEQYF; DNA: TGCAGTGCCGTAGGGGGCGAGCAGTACTTC; J: TRBJ2-7; D: .; V: TRBV20-1; length: 10; size: .
CDR3: CATSREKGQGAYEQYF; DNA: TGTGCCACCAGCAGAGAAAAGGGACAGGGGGCCTACGAGCAGTACTTC; J: TRBJ2-7; D: TRBD1; V: TRBV15; length: 16; size: .
CDR3: CATSRTMDSSYEQYF; DNA: TGTGCCACCAGCAGAACTATGGACAGCTCCTACGAGCAGTACTTC; J: TRBJ2-7; D: .; V: TRBV15; length: 15; size: .
CDR3: CASSLAGVRPGNEKLFF; DNA: TGTGCCAGCAGCTTAGCGGGGGTCAGGCCGGGAAACGAAAAACTGTTTTTT; J: TRBJ1-4; D: .; V: TRBV7-9; length: 17; size: .
CDR3: CSGGQGSANEQFF; DNA: TGCAGCGGGGGACAGGGGTCCGCCAATGAGCAGTTCTTC; J: TRBJ2-1; D: TRBD1; V: TRBV29-1; length: 13; size: .
CDR3: CASSGRDTQYF; DNA: TGTGCCAGCAGCGGAAGAGATACGCAGTATTTT; J: TRBJ2-3; D: .; V: TRBV11-2; length: 11; size: .
CDR3: CSVEVGTRYGYTF; DNA: TGCAGCGTTGAAGTGGGGACCCGCTATGGCTACACCTTC; J: TRBJ1-2; D: .; V: TRBV29-1; length: 13; size: .
CDR3: CASSRRDRAYNEQFF; DNA: TGTGCCAGCAGTCGCCGGGACAGGGCTTACAATGAGCAGTTCTTC; J: TRBJ2-1; D: TRBD1; V: TRBV27; length: 15; size: .
CDR3: CAWRQLNYGYTF; DNA: TGTGCCTGGAGGCAGCTTAACTATGGCTACACCTTC; J: TRBJ1-2; D: .; V: TRBV30; length: 12; size: .
CDR3: CATGDRGPVDTQYF; DNA: TGTGCCACGGGTGACAGGGGCCCAGTAGATACGCAGTATTTT; J: TRBJ2-3; D: TRBD1; V: TRBV24-1; length: 14; size: once
CDR3: CSARKPLGESYEQYF; DNA: TGCAGTGCCCGGAAGCCTCTTGGGGAATCCTACGAGCAGTACTTC; J: TRBJ2-7; D: .; V: TRBV20-1; length: 15; size: few
CDR3: CASSLETGALLTGELFF; DNA: TGCGCCAGCAGCCTAGAGACAGGGGCACTACTCACCGGGGAGCTGTTTTTT; J: TRBJ2-2; D: TRBD1; V: TRBV4-3; length: 17; size: .
CDR3: CASSDRGHGELFF; DNA: TGTGCCAGCAGTGACAGGGGGCACGGGGAGCTGTTTTTT; J: TRBJ2-2; D: TRBD1; V: TRBV6-4; length: 13; size: .
CDR3: CASMGTWWDRDFAEAFF; DNA: TGTGCCAGCATGGGGACTTGGTGGGACAGGGACTTCGCTGAAGCTTTCTTT; J: TRBJ1-1; D: TRBD1; V: TRBV6-1; length: 17; size: .
CDR3: CASSLVAGAPRRTGELFF; DNA: TGTGCCAGCAGCTTAGTCGCCGGGGCCCCCCGACGGACCGGGGAGCTGTTTTTT; J: TRBJ2-2; D: .; V: TRBV7-6; length: 18; size: .